Listed below are T cell receptor beta chains from one sample, sequenced in a study of T-cell reconstitution after alpha-beta-depleted transplantation in children. MiXCR was run by TCRdb on the PCR reads, yielding one entry per CDR3 protein. The sample records 70,000 to 95,000 distinct CDR3 sequences, 9.5% to 15% being singletons. The material sequenced was PBMCs from the stem cell graft donor, taken from the stem cell graft. These TCRs come from a human donor who donated a stem cell graft to a child with inherited bone marrow failure. The CDR3 runs from the conserved cysteine through the conserved F or W. The order of the fields is V gene, CDR3 protein.

v_gene: TRBV12-3/TRBV12-4
CDR3aa: CASSFSDSEAFF

v_gene: TRBV27
CDR3aa: CASSSGSGRAYSHEQYF

v_gene: TRBV5-6
CDR3aa: CASSSPGRASNYGYTF

v_gene: TRBV24-1
CDR3aa: CATSDLTTGIYEQYF

v_gene: TRBV6-5
CDR3aa: CASSYYGGPKDTQYF

v_gene: TRBV7-9
CDR3aa: CASSSIGHRGVNGSTEAFF

v_gene: TRBV27
CDR3aa: CASSPSYKGKRNEQFF

v_gene: TRBV5-1
CDR3aa: CASSASQLNTEAFF

v_gene: TRBV20-1
CDR3aa: CSTGLAEATQYF

v_gene: TRBV5-1
CDR3aa: CASSPGWDTQYF